A selection of T cell receptor beta chains follows, all from one sample in a study of human T cells and chemical hapten exposure. Each CDR3 protein gets one entry after TCRdb re-called the RACE reads with MiXCR. This sample has roughly 92,000 distinct CDR3 sequences, with roughly an eighth found just once. Specimen: whole blood, collected in connection with sensitization to the hapten diphenylcyclopropenone (DPC). The source of these receptors is a middle-aged woman with alopecia areata. Some clones in this sample may be carry-over from other donors' samples. CDR3s include the opening cysteine and the closing phenylalanine or tryptophan. D genes are given only for firm matches. Rows give clone size only sometimes, using once, few, many, or a class for an expanded clone.

j_call clone_size v_call d_call cdr3_nt cdr3_aa
TRBJ2-6 NA TRBV24-1 NA TGTGCCACCGCAAACGGACAGATCTCTGGGGCCAACGTCCTGACTTTC CATANGQISGANVLTF
TRBJ2-1 many TRBV21-1 NA TGTGCCAGCAGGGATTACAATGAGCAGTTCTTC CASRDYNEQFF
TRBJ2-1 many TRBV28 TRBD1 TGTGCCAGCAGTTTACCCCTGGGGGTGAACAGACAGGGCAAGAGCTCCTACAATGAGCAGTTCTTC CASSLPLGVNRQGKSSYNEQFF
TRBJ2-2 NA TRBV19 NA TGTGCCAGTAGTGGGGAGAGGCTTCGAGAGAACACCGGGGAGCTGTTTTTT CASSGERLRENTGELFF
TRBJ2-2 NA TRBV7-7 NA TGTGCCAGCAGCCGTCAAGAGACCGGGGAGCTGTTTTTT CASSRQETGELFF
TRBJ1-1 many TRBV10-3 TRBD1 TGTGCCATCGGACAGGGGGGCACTGAAGCTTTCTTT CAIGQGGTEAFF
TRBJ2-7 many TRBV2 TRBD2 TGTGCCAGCAGTGAAAGGCGGGGACTAGGTTTCGAGCAGTACTTC CASSERRGLGFEQYF
TRBJ2-2 NA TRBV3-1 NA TGTGCCAGCAGCCAAGTCCATCCGAGGGGAACGAACACCGGGGAGCTGTTTTTT CASSQVHPRGTNTGELFF
TRBJ2-2 NA TRBV10-3 NA TGTGCCACAGCCCCCCCAGGAGACGGGGAGCTGTTTTTT CATAPPGDGELFF
TRBJ2-3 many TRBV10-1 TRBD2 TGCGCCAGCAGTCCCGGACTAGCGGTTACGCAGTATTTT CASSPGLAVTQYF
TRBJ2-3 many TRBV6-5 NA TGTGCCAGCAGTTCGAGGGGAACAGATACGCAGTATTTT CASSSRGTDTQYF
TRBJ2-3 many TRBV7-9 TRBD2 TGTGCCAGCAGCACGGGGGGTTCCGGAGATACGCAGTATTTT CASSTGGSGDTQYF
TRBJ2-4 many TRBV4-3 TRBD2 TGCGCCAGCAGCCAAGGTGGCCAGCGGGAGGTAGCCAAAAACATTCAGTACTTC CASSQGGQREVAKNIQYF
TRBJ2-2 few TRBV19 TRBD1 TGTGCCAGTAGTATGGGGACAGGGGGTCGCACCGGGGAGCTGTTTTTT CASSMGTGGRTGELFF
TRBJ2-7 many TRBV4-3 TRBD1 TGCGCCAGCAGCCAAGATGACAGGGGGAACAGCGAGCAGTACTTC CASSQDDRGNSEQYF
TRBJ2-7 once TRBV6-1 NA TGTGCCAGCAGTGACGCCTACGAGCAGTACTTC CASSDAYEQYF
TRBJ2-3 many TRBV12-3/TRBV12-4 NA TGTGCCAGCAGTTTACAGGTCACAGATACGCAGTATTTT CASSLQVTDTQYF
TRBJ2-4 NA TRBV6-1 NA TGTGCCAGCACCCCCCCGCGCCGGGGTAGGTACATTCAGTACTTC CASTPPRRGRYIQYF
TRBJ2-1 few TRBV2 NA TGTGCCAGCAGTCTCGGGACTCTTGATGAGCAGTTCTTC CASSLGTLDEQFF
TRBJ1-1 few TRBV3-1 TRBD1 TGTGCCAGCAGCTATCAGAACAGGGGTACATTGAACACTGAAGCTTTCTTT CASSYQNRGTLNTEAFF
TRBJ1-5 NA TRBV6-6 NA TGTGCCAGCAGAAAGGGAGAGGACCAGCATTTT CASRKGEDQHF
TRBJ2-1 NA TRBV9 TRBD2 TGTGCCAGCAGCGCTAGCGGGGAGAACAATGAGCAGTTCTTC CASSASGENNEQFF
TRBJ2-7 NA TRBV6-2/TRBV6-3 NA TGTGCCAGCAGTCCCGGGCCAACCACCTACGAGCAGTACTTC CASSPGPTTYEQYF
TRBJ2-5 many TRBV28 TRBD2 TGTGCCAGCAGTTTTGGTGGGACTAGCGGGAGAACTGGGTGGGAGACCCAGTACTTC CASSFGGTSGRTGWETQYF
TRBJ1-2 many TRBV30 TRBD1 TGTGCCTGGAGTTACAGGGGTACCTATGGCTACACCTTC CAWSYRGTYGYTF
TRBJ1-2 many TRBV6-2/TRBV6-3 TRBD1 TGTGCCAGCACCCTCAAGCCCGACAGGGTCTATGGCTACACCTTC CASTLKPDRVYGYTF
TRBJ2-7 NA TRBV6-2/TRBV6-3 NA TGTGCCAGCAGCTCTTGGGGATGGTACGAGCAGTACTTC CASSSWGWYEQYF
TRBJ2-1 many TRBV9 NA TGTGCCAGCAGCGTAGCTGGGTCTACTCCTCAGGGTGAGCAGTTCTTC CASSVAGSTPQGEQFF
TRBJ2-1 few TRBV11-2 NA TGTGCCAGCAGCCGGGATAGGGTATACAATGAGCAGTTCTTC CASSRDRVYNEQFF